This T cell receptor (beta chain) was observed in a study of T cell changes during pregnancy in multiple sclerosis (dated by TCRdb to between 2018 and 2021). Describing the broader study: The study examined how the T cell repertoire changed over the course of pregnancy in women with multiple sclerosis.

The protocol used for the library was the immunoSEQ multiplex PCR assay. Sourced from immuneACCESS, this table was stored by TCRdb with only in-frame sequences that have V and J called. A share of the clones is absent; for the studies checked, an unresolved V gene accounts for under half, and the remainder has no known explanation. This sample lists approximately 24,000 clones; around nine tenths were detected once. Roughly 1% of the sample is in the top ten clones. As regards this clone: The target of this receptor is not known. The sample holds no much larger clone one base away, and base qualities are not on file.

The CDR3 spans 18 residues, from the cysteine through the phenylalanine. Only the CDR3 part of the read is kept: 54 bases, read in frame from the first base. Germline trimming: 1 base from V, 4 bases from J; junction bases outside gene matches: 11. According to the germline V gene (reference sequence), CDR1 reads MNHEY and CDR2 reads SMNVEV. The sample was CD4+ T cells from peripheral blood mononuclear cells, taken in the second trimester of pregnancy. The source of this sequence is a female donor in good health, enrolled as a control in a pregnancy study. Recombination linked TRBV27 to TRBJ2-7, with 12 central nucleotides matching TRBD2. The CDR3 has the sequence CASSLFYLAGGPLYEQYF. At the DNA level, the sequence is TGTGCCAGCAGTTTATTTTACCTAGCGGGAGGGCCTTTGTACGAGCAGTACTTC.